This TCR beta chain is from a study of blood T cell repertoires in COVID-19. On the study more broadly: Collection of acute and convalescent COVID-19 samples took place in the United States, Italy and Spain. The cDNA or gDNA used as material had been derived from T cells, B-cell-depleted T cells, or PBMCs.

In the source study's methods: For nucleated cells, counts were estimated from reference gene primer amplification. The assay was immunoSEQ multiplex PCR, and TCRdb's table has in-frame clones only and misses some. The V and J calls and the clone size are those of that table, but D and trimming were determined from the DNA. There are fewer than 75,000 clones in the sample; roughly 88% occur only once, and 3% to 4.5% lies in the top ten. This CDR3 is built from 14 residues. Germline lookup yields CDR1 SGHRS and CDR2 YFSETQ. V lost 0 bases to trimming and J lost 2 bases; unmatched junction nucleotides: 2.

The sequence was obtained from a man aged 70-80 years with acute or convalescent COVID-19. The sample comprised peripheral blood. The chain links TRBV5-1 to TRBJ2-7; TRBD2 aligns across 7 bases. Here the CDR3 reads CASSLARGAYEQYF. The CDR3 DNA is TGCGCCAGCAGCTTGGCCCGGGGGGCCTACGAGCAGTACTTC.